The 25 T cell receptor beta chains below all came from one sample that was sequenced in a study of cytomegalovirus exposure and HLA in healthy donors. Amplification used 60 Vbeta primers and 13 Jbeta primers. TCRdb's copy holds only in-frame clones and misses some; the assay was immunoSEQ multiplex PCR. Of roughly 110,000 clones in the sample, about 80% were seen once. Sequenced sample: PBMCs. These receptors were collected from a man aged 30 to 45 in good health and CMV-seronegative.

The chain joins TRBV6-6 to TRBJ2-7; TRBD1 agrees at 9 bases. Germline CDR1 is MNHNY and CDR2 is SVGAGI (reference sequence). The CDR3 runs to 15 residues. V gave up 6 bases and J gave up 6 bases; unmatched junction bases: 12. This CDR3 is CASSYAGTGRTEQYF. CDR3 DNA sequence: TGTGCCAGCAGCTATGCCGGGACAGGGCGGACCGAGCAGTACTTC.

The chain is built from TRBV11-2 and TRBJ2-7; TRBD2 is a possible D gene (7 bases). V lost 4 bases and J 5 bases, leaving 15 bases between the germline ends. CDR3 length equals 14 residues. Germline lookup yields CDR1 SGHAT and CDR2 FQNNGV. CDR3 protein: CASSWTGGRNEQYF. In DNA, the CDR3 is TGTGCCAGCAGCTGGACCGGGGGGCGCAACGAGCAGTACTTC.

In this sample, this clone turned up once. This chain joins TRBV6-1 and TRBJ1-5, with 9 bases lining up with TRBD1. V gave up 5 bases and J gave up 9 bases; unmatched junction bases: 8. This CDR3 has 14 amino acids. Germline-derived CDR1 and CDR2 are MNHNS and SASEGT. CDR3 amino acids: CASSQGQGRVPQHF. Here the CDR3 DNA reads TGTGCCAGCAGTCAAGGACAGGGGAGGGTGCCCCAGCATTTT.

The genes are TRBV30 and TRBJ2-7; TRBD1 matches 9 bases. J lost 0 bases, V lost 8 bases, and 8 bases had no gene match. Germline V gene data show CDR1 as GTSNPN and CDR2 as SVGIG (reference sequence). The length of the CDR3 is 14 residues. This chain's CDR3 is CAGRDRAVSYEQYF. For the CDR3, the DNA is TGTGCCGGCCGGGACAGGGCCGTCTCCTACGAGCAGTACTTC.

The chain couples TRBV27 to TRBJ2-7; TRBD1 matches at 12 bases. The CDR3 has 15 residues. Germline CDR1 reads MNHEY; CDR2 reads SMNVEV (reference sequence). The J segment lost 5 bases and the V segment lost 3 bases, leaving 5 bases of the junction unmatched. In DNA form, the CDR3 reads TGTGCCAGCAGTTTCCGGGACAGGGGGCACGACGAGCAGTACTTC. Translating it yields CASSFRDRGHDEQYF.

The CDR3 nucleotides read TGTGCCAGCAGCTTAGAGGGACTAGCGGGAGTGGAGCAGTTCTTC. Translating it yields CASSLEGLAGVEQFF. The genes are TRBV11-2 and TRBJ2-1; 14 positions match TRBD2. J gave up 10 bases and V 0 bases, and 2 bases lay outside the gene matches. CDR1 is SGHAT and CDR2 is FQNNGV in the germline V gene. The CDR3 totals 15 residues. Complete variable domain (other parts from reference TRBV11-2 and TRBJ2-1): EAGVAQSPRYKIIEKRQSVAFWCNPISGHATLYWYQQILGQGPKLLIQFQNNGVVDDSQLPKDRFSAERLKGVDSTLKIQPAKLEDSAVYLCASSLEGLAGVEQFFGPGTRLTVL.

A single count supports this clone. The chain uses TRBV29-1 and TRBJ2-7; 7 bases align to TRBD1. This CDR3 comprises 12 residues. From germline, CDR1 is SQVTM and CDR2 ANQGSEA. V dropped 3 bases and J dropped 6; count of bases not matched to a gene: 5. In DNA, the CDR3 is TGCAGCGTTGAGAGACAGGGCGGCGAGCAGTACTTC. It is translated as CSVERQGGEQYF.

This clone has more than one count but fewer than ten. This CDR3 is CASSHPPNTEAFF. DNA for the CDR3: TGCGCCAGCAGCCACCCTCCCAACACTGAAGCTTTCTTT. The chain has TRBV4-1 and TRBJ1-1; D is unresolved. This CDR3 comprises 13 residues. V was shortened by 3 bases and J by 2 bases, with 7 bases between the two germline ends. Germline values: CDR1 MGHRA, CDR2 YSYEKL.

This rearrangement joins TRBV2 to TRBJ2-7; tentatively, D is TRBD2 (5 bases). The CDR3 is 11 residues long. From germline, CDR1 is SNHLY and CDR2 FYNNEI. V dropped 4 bases and J dropped 9 bases, with 10 bases sitting between them. In nucleotides, the CDR3 is TGTGCCAGCAGTGGAGGGAGTGGGCAGTACTTC. The encoded protein is CASSGGSGQYF.

This chain joins TRBV15 and TRBJ2-4; 9 bases line up with TRBD1. V lost 5 bases, J lost 10 bases, and 9 bases stayed unmatched. The CDR3 length is 14 residues. Germline V CDR1 and CDR2: LNHNV, YYDKDF (reference sequence). DNA for the CDR3: TGTGCCACCAGCTTGACAGGGGGGGTTTGGATTCAGTACTTC. This codes for CATSLTGGVWIQYF.

This CDR3 reads CASSRRDCEQFF. DNA of the CDR3: TGTGCCAGTAGTAGAAGGGACTGTGAGCAGTTCTTC. The rearrangement joins TRBV19 to TRBJ2-1, with a weak D call TRBD2 (6 bases). Germline CDR1 and CDR2: LNHDA and SQIVND (reference sequence). Trimming took off 4 bases at V and 9 bases at J, with 10 bases between the two ends. CDR3 length: 12 amino acids. Using reference TRBV19 and TRBJ2-1 for the parts outside the CDR3, the full variable domain is DGGITQSPKYLFRKEGQNVTLSCEQNLNHDAMYWYRQDPGQGLRLIYYSQIVNDFQKGDIAEGYSVSREKKESFPLTVTSAQKNPTAFYLCASSRRDCEQFFGPGTRLTVL.

This clone has more than one count but fewer than ten. This chain connects TRBV7-9 to TRBJ2-7; TRBD2 matches at 10 bases. The CDR3 consists of 15 residues. V gave up 2 bases and J gave up 3 bases; unmatched junction bases: 4. In germline, CDR1 is SEHNR, CDR2 FQNEAQ (reference sequence). The CDR3 DNA reads TGTGCCAGCAGCTTATCCCCTAGCGGGGGCTACGAGCAGTACTTC. This sequence encodes CASSLSPSGGYEQYF.

J is TRBJ2-2 and V is TRBV10-3; D perhaps matches TRBD1 (6 bases). CDR1 is ENHRY and CDR2 is SYGVKD in the germline V gene. The germline V and J ends were trimmed by 3 bases and 0 bases, with 8 bases remaining between them. The CDR3 is 15 residues long. The CDR3 DNA is TGTGCCATCAGTGATGGGACAACGAACACCGGGGAGCTGTTTTTT. Its translation: CAISDGTTNTGELFF.

The V and J genes are TRBV6-5 and TRBJ1-2; a possible D gene is TRBD1 (6 bases). Germline V gene data show CDR1 as MNHEY and CDR2 as SVGAGI. The CDR3 extends over 15 amino acids. The germline V and J ends were trimmed by 0 bases and 8 bases, with 16 bases remaining between them. This CDR3 is CASSYSKQGWEGYTF. DNA of the CDR3: TGTGCCAGCAGTTACTCGAAACAGGGTTGGGAGGGCTACACCTTC.

This chain connects TRBV30 to TRBJ1-5; 7 positions agree with TRBD1. The CDR3 has 14 residues. The V and J ends lost 3 bases and 5 bases, in that order; junction bases with no gene match: 7. Germline CDR1 GTSNPN, CDR2 SVGIG (reference sequence). In nucleotides, the CDR3 is TGTGCCTGGAGCCGAGGGGACAGATATCAGCCCCAGCATTTT. This sequence encodes CAWSRGDRYQPQHF.

The chain couples TRBV7-3 to TRBJ1-1; D is possibly TRBD1 (6 bases). V lost 5 bases, J lost 0 bases, and 16 bases lay in between. Per germline, CDR1 SGHTA and CDR2 FQGTGA. The CDR3 runs to 16 residues. CDR3 region: CASSPQPRGLNTEAFF. Here the CDR3 DNA reads TGTGCCAGCAGCCCACAACCCAGGGGTCTGAACACTGAAGCTTTCTTT.

This clone has just a few counts. The chain joins TRBV6-4 to TRBJ2-2, with D perhaps TRBD1 (6 bases). CDR1 and CDR2 (germline): MRHNA, SNTAGT. V shed 4 bases and J shed 4 bases, with 7 bases lying between them. The CDR3 has 13 amino acids. DNA of the CDR3: TGTGCCAGCAGTGCGACAGGCACCGGGGAGCTGTTTTTT. Residues: CASSATGTGELFF.

The chain joins TRBV29-1 to TRBJ2-1, with 11 bases identical to TRBD2. After removal of 5 bases from V and 5 bases from J, the junction contained 14 bases not matched to a gene. Germline lookup yields CDR1 SQVTM and CDR2 ANQGSEA. The CDR3 covers 17 residues. This CDR3 reads CSVNSGRAVTHDNEQFF. The CDR3 DNA reads as TGCAGCGTTAATAGCGGGAGGGCCGTTACTCATGACAATGAGCAGTTCTTC.

This chain uses TRBV9 with TRBJ1-2, with 9 bases lining up with TRBD1. The CDR3 runs to 15 residues. Germline CDR1 SGDLS, CDR2 YYNGEE. The V gene end was trimmed by 4 bases and the J gene end by 6 bases; junction bases not matched to a gene: 10. The CDR3 region is CASSPETGGANGYTF. CDR3 sequence (DNA): TGTGCCAGCAGCCCAGAGACAGGGGGGGCTAATGGCTACACCTTC.

This rearrangement joins TRBV15 to TRBJ1-5; D uncertain. Germline V CDR1 and CDR2: LNHNV, YYDKDF (reference sequence). Deletions cut 5 bases from V and 3 bases from J, with 11 bases between. The CDR3 consists of 14 residues. The CDR3 here is CATSGGGYNQPQHF. The CDR3 region has the DNA TGTGCCACCAGCGGCGGCGGCTACAATCAGCCCCAGCATTTT.

The chain carries TRBV19 and TRBJ1-1, with D uncertain. Trimming removed 4 bases at V and 4 bases at J, with 7 bases between. Germline V CDR1 and CDR2: LNHDA, SQIVND (reference sequence). This CDR3 region has 12 residues. CDR3 sequence: CASSTGATEAFF. CDR3 bases: TGTGCCAGTAGTACAGGTGCCACTGAAGCTTTCTTT.

The rearrangement joins TRBV9 to TRBJ2-7; 8 bases are a match to TRBD2. Trimming at V came to 4 bases and at J to 2 bases, leaving 5 bases not matched to a gene. Germline V gives CDR1 SGDLS, CDR2 YYNGEE. CDR3 length equals 14 residues. The CDR3 region is CASSLSGRAYEQYF. The CDR3 DNA sequence: TGTGCCAGCAGCTTAAGCGGGAGAGCCTACGAGCAGTACTTC.

V is TRBV4-2 and J is TRBJ2-7, with 7 positions matching TRBD1. CDR1 and CDR2 (germline): LGHNA, YNFKEQ. This CDR3 is 15 amino acids long. The V segment lost 5 bases and the J segment 4 bases; nucleotides outside the gene matches: 11. The CDR3 protein is CASSVRAEGAYEQYF. The CDR3 DNA reads TGTGCCAGCAGCGTAAGGGCAGAGGGGGCTTACGAGCAGTACTTC.

This clone occurred a few times. The J gene is TRBJ2-1, the V gene TRBV12-5; TRBD2 might be the D (5 bases). Per the germline V gene, CDR1 is LGHNT and CDR2 is FRNRAP. This CDR3 contains 12 residues. Trimming cost V 2 bases and J 8 bases, with 7 bases left between them. CDR3 nucleotides: TGTGCTAGTGGTTTGCTTAGCGATGAGCAGTTCTTC. As protein: CASGLLSDEQFF.

The V gene is TRBV28, the J gene TRBJ2-4; 8 bases agree with TRBD2. The germline gives CDR1 MDHEN, CDR2 SYDVKM. The CDR3 length is 19 residues. Unmatched junction bases numbered 18, after V lost 8 bases and J lost 0 bases. CDR3 DNA sequence: TGTGCCAGCGCAAGTACCTCGGGGGGGATGGGGTTAGCCAAAAACATTCAGTACTTC. As protein: CASASTSGGMGLAKNIQYF.